This passage covers 3 T cell receptor beta chains from one sample sequenced in a study of read filtering for tumor transcriptome and immune sequencing. This library used roughly 430 ng RNA and molecular barcoded adaptors spanning alpha/delta and beta/gamma chains. MiXCR, run by TCRdb on the reads, gives a single entry per CDR3 protein. The data contain 85,000 or so distinct CDR3 sequences, over 9% of them singletons. Sequencing was done on a sample of a population of CD138-negative cells sorted from bone marrow. These TCRs come from a donor older than 35 with multiple myeloma.

This clonotype was detected a few times. The chain is built from TRBV7-9 and TRBJ1-1, with D unclear. Trimming removed 5 bases at V and 6 bases at J, with 10 bases between. Per the germline V gene, CDR1 is SEHNR and CDR2 is FQNEAQ (reference sequence). The CDR3 sequence is 12 residues long. The CDR3 sequence: CASSPQDAEAFF. In DNA form, the CDR3 reads TGTGCCAGCAGCCCTCAGGACGCTGAAGCTTTCTTT.

In its sample, this clonotype was seen many times. The chain uses TRBV7-3 and TRBJ2-2, with D perhaps being TRBD1 or TRBD2 (5 bases each). The CDR3 totals 15 residues. The germline V and J ends were trimmed by 3 bases and 0 bases, with 8 bases remaining between them. Germline V gives CDR1 SGHTA, CDR2 FQGTGA. Here the CDR3 reads CASSFGTPNTGELFF. The CDR3 DNA reads as TGTGCCAGCAGCTTCGGGACGCCGAACACCGGGGAGCTGTTTTTT.

As regards this clonotype: Just one base apart from a much larger clone, this may be a read error. This chain links TRBV6-2 or TRBV6-3 with TRBJ1-3; 7 nucleotides match TRBD1. Germline loops: CDR1 MNHEY, CDR2 SVGEGT. CDR3 size: 13 residues. The CDR3 DNA reads TGTGCCAGCAGTCGGGACAGCGGAAACACCACATATTTT. It encodes CASSRDSGNTTYF.